Here is one TCR beta chain with its context. What it recognizes is unknown. This nonspecific control used anti-CD3/anti-CD28 bead stimulation of CD4+ T cells. Responding CD4+ T cells were sorted by upregulation of both CD40 ligand and CD69. The immunoSEQ assay was version 4, run in survey mode. Each sample used up to 1 ug genomic DNA diluted to around 10 ng/uL. Produced via immunoSEQ multiplex PCR; TCRdb's table is partial and in-frame only. The sample has over 35,000 clones; approximately 88% are singletons. The data stem from a study of persistence of HIV-infected CD4 T cells. Broader study findings: Antigen-responding cells were enriched for degenerate expanded CDR3beta sequences. Compared with CD3/CD28-stimulated cells, CMV- and Gag-responding cells showed lower TCRbeta richness.

The junction had 13 bases not matched to a gene; V was cut back by 4 bases and J by 4 bases. The germline CDR1 and CDR2 sequences are MGHRA and YSYEKL. The CDR3 runs 18 residues. The rearrangement uses TRBV4-1 and TRBJ1-4; TRBD1 matches 9 bases. Sequences were derived from CD4+ T cells sorted from PBMCs after roughly 18-hour stimulation, sampled from a patient who received antiretroviral therapy. The receptor was isolated from an adult man with HIV who was CMV-seropositive. The CDR3 reads CASSLRTGVLESNEKLFF. The CDR3 bases are TGCGCCAGCAGCCTCCGGACAGGGGTATTGGAGAGTAATGAAAAACTGTTTTTT.